The sequence of this T cell receptor beta chain was determined in a study of OX40 agonist ivuxolimab in advanced cancers. Study-wide context: Ivuxolimab, which targeted the costimulatory receptor OX40 (CD134), was an agonistic, fully human IgG2 monoclonal antibody. The purpose of peripheral TCRbeta sequencing was to test whether ivuxolimab changed TCR sequence diversity and led to clonal T-cell expansion. Intravenous ivuxolimab was administered to patients every 2 weeks at six dose levels: 0.01, 0.1, 0.3, 1.5, 3 and 10 mg/kg. In the dose-escalation cohort, more than 80% of patients were male, and the mean age was 60 years with a range of roughly 20 to 85. Partial responses were achieved by three dose-escalation patients, of whom one had hepatocellular carcinoma and two had cutaneous melanoma. Patients were allowed to have had prior anti-PD-1, anti-PD-L1 or anti-CTLA-4 therapy, and 40% to 45% of the dose-escalation patients had been treated with checkpoint inhibitors. Among the approximately 50 dose-escalation patients, around 20 had hepatocellular carcinoma, 15 or so melanoma, 9 renal cell carcinoma and 9 head and neck cancer. The paper describes the monotherapy dose-escalation part (N of about 55 patients) of the phase I trial of ivuxolimab. The study at large found these results: Which antigens the clonally expanded peripheral T cells were specific for was not determined. In the 0.1-3.0 mg/kg groups, partial responders were among the patients with the lowest normalized peripheral clonal expansion, particularly in CD8+ T cells. Low levels of normalized T-cell clonal expansion were also shown by some nonresponding patients. After ivuxolimab, more expanded clones were found on average in CD8+ T cells than in CD4+ T cells. At doses of 0.1 to 3.0 mg/kg, clonal expansion of both CD4+ and CD8+ T cells in blood was seen between baseline and week 6.

The trial excluded patients who had a history of autoimmune disease or were on systemic immunosuppression. Peripheral blood for TCR sequencing was drawn from every dose cohort at baseline, at cycle 4 day 1 and at cycle 7 day 1. The samples were taken from a phase I, first-in-human, multicenter, open-label dose-escalation trial of ivuxolimab. Adults with locally advanced or metastatic head and neck squamous cell, hepatocellular, melanoma or renal cell carcinoma were enrolled in the trial. Before TCR sequencing, CD4+ T cells and CD8+ T cells from peripheral blood were sorted into separate populations. CDR1 and CDR2 were assigned from the germline V gene as MGHRA and YSYEKL. The junction carries 13 bases between V and J, which are trimmed by 0 bases and 3 bases respectively. Counted from cysteine to phenylalanine, this CDR3 has 16 amino acids. The only DNA kept is the CDR3, 48 bases in frame from the first base.

Genomic DNA was extracted from sorted cells for sequencing of the TCRbeta CDR3 region. TCRbeta CDR3 regions were sequenced using the immunoSEQ Assay. Not all clones reach the TCRdb copy of this immuneACCESS table, which keeps in-frame sequences only. Checked studies attribute under half of the gap to unresolved V genes and leave the rest unexplained. The sample has fewer than 90,000 clones on record, roughly nine tenths of them singletons. The ten biggest clones cover approximately 1.4% of the sample. For this clone: The specificity of this receptor is unknown. One base away there is no much larger clone; base qualities are not given.

In this chain, TRBV4-1 is recombined with TRBJ2-3; the D gene is perhaps TRBD1, on 5 matching bases. This clonotype originated in an adult with an advanced solid tumor such as melanoma, head and neck, liver or kidney cancer. Specimen: CD4+ or CD8+ T cells sorted from blood, collected in a trial of the OX40 agonist ivuxolimab. The CDR3 reads as follows: CASSQDPQGRTDTQYF. The DNA reads as follows: TGCGCCAGCAGCCAAGATCCCCAGGGTAGAACAGATACGCAGTATTTT.